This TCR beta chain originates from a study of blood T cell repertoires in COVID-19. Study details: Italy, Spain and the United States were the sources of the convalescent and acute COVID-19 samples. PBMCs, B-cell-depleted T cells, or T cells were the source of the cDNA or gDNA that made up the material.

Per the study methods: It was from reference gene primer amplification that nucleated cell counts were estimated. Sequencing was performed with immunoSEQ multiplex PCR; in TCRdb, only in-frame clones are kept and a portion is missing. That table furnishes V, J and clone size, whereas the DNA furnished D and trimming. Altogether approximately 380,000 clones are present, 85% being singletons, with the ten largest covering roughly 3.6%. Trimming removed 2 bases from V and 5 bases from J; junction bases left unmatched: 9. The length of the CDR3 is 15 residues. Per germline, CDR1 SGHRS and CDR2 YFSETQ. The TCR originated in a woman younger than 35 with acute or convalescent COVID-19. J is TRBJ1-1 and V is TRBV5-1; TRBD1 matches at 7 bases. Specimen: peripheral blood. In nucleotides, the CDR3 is TGCGCCAGCAGCTTAGGACAGGTTTCAGGAACTGAAGCTTTCTTT. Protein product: CASSLGQVSGTEAFF.